Listed here are 19 T cell receptor beta chains from one sample, sequenced in a study of monozygotic twins with inflammatory bowel disease. Reanalyzing the 5' RACE reads, TCRdb keeps one entry per CDR3 protein, without DNA. The sample holds approximately 390,000 distinct CDR3 sequences. Sequencing input: blood. The source is a human donor with ulcerative colitis or Crohn's disease, or a healthy co-twin of an affected twin (not recorded which).

This chain links TRBV28 with TRBJ1-4; TCRdb outputs TRBD1, but without DNA this stays unchecked. Germline V lookup: CDR1 MDHEN, CDR2 SYDVKM. There are 12 residues in the CDR3. The CDR3 here is CASRTGGEKLFF. Drawing the rest from reference TRBV28 and TRBJ1-4, the complete variable domain is DVKVTQSSRYLVKRTGEKVFLECVQDMDHENMFWYRQDPGLGLRLIYFSYDVKMKEKGDIPEGYSVSREKKERFSLILESASTNQTSMYLCASRTGGEKLFFGSGTQLSVL.

The chain carries TRBV11-2 and TRBJ2-2; TCRdb designates TRBD1, a call that cannot be tested without DNA. The CDR3 is made up of 16 amino acids. CDR1 and CDR2 (germline): SGHAT, FQNNGV. CDR3 amino acids: CASSLPRGAGAGELFF.

The chain couples TRBV7-2 to TRBJ2-7; TCRdb picks TRBD1, but there is no DNA to check that call. Germline V lookup: CDR1 SGHTA, CDR2 FQGNSA. The CDR3 covers 15 residues. The CDR3: CASSPQGQGPYEQYF.

The CDR3 loop reads CASKPGRDRPPWSYGYTF. This rearrangement joins TRBV6-2 or TRBV6-3 to TRBJ1-2; TCRdb selects TRBD1, and the lack of DNA leaves this call unchecked. This CDR3 is 18 amino acids long. CDR1 MNHEY and CDR2 SVGEGT come from the germline V gene.

The chain links TRBV18 to TRBJ2-3. The V gene's germline CDR1 is KGHSH and CDR2 LQKENI. This CDR3 spans 14 amino acids. CDR3 region: CASSPPEATDTQYF.

The chain uses TRBV13 and TRBJ2-1; TCRdb reports TRBD2, a call that lacks DNA to check it against. Germline V gene data show CDR1 as PRHDT and CDR2 as FYEKMQ (reference sequence). This CDR3 has 22 amino acids. The CDR3 spells CASSRGTSDNYLLRGTRPEQFF.

V is TRBV29-1 and J is TRBJ2-7. The CDR3 loop spans 11 amino acids. Germline loops: CDR1 SQVTM, CDR2 ANQGSEA. Here the CDR3 reads CSVEGAYEQYF.

The CDR3 here is CASRSGGAGQPQHF. The J gene is TRBJ1-5, the V gene TRBV6-2 or TRBV6-3. Germline V gives CDR1 MNHEY, CDR2 SVGEGT. The CDR3 loop spans 14 amino acids.

This chain uses TRBV5-1 with TRBJ2-7; TCRdb's D call of TRBD2 is untestable without DNA. Germline loops: CDR1 SGHRS, CDR2 YFSETQ. The CDR3 contains 14 residues. CDR3 amino acids: CASRGLAGVWEQYF.

The CDR3 here is CASSFVGGYTF. The chain is built from TRBV28 and TRBJ1-2. The CDR3 runs to 11 residues. Germline values: CDR1 MDHEN, CDR2 SYDVKM.

The chain has TRBV5-6 and TRBJ2-5. Germline values: CDR1 SGHDT, CDR2 YYEEEE. The CDR3 covers 13 residues. The CDR3 loop is CASSWGPLETQYF.

The rearrangement joins TRBV6-6 to TRBJ2-7; TCRdb lists TRBD2, though no DNA is available to test this call. Per germline, CDR1 MNHNY and CDR2 SVGAGI (reference sequence). This CDR3 has 12 residues. The CDR3 region is CASSKGAPEQYF.

This chain joins TRBV20-1 and TRBJ2-5. The germline V gene encodes CDR1 DFQATT and CDR2 SNEGSKA (reference sequence). This CDR3 is 12 amino acids long. CDR3 residues: CSGGWGQETQYF.

The chain's CDR3 is CASSQDPRGSKPQHF. This chain joins TRBV4-3 and TRBJ1-5; the D call from TCRdb, TRBD1, cannot be confirmed without DNA. Per germline, CDR1 LGHNA and CDR2 YSLEER. This CDR3 is 15 amino acids long.

The chain is built from TRBV28 and TRBJ2-1; the D call from TCRdb, TRBD2, cannot be confirmed without DNA. The germline V gene has CDR1 MDHEN and CDR2 SYDVKM. CDR3 length equals 16 residues. CDR3 in amino acids: CASSPPGTSGRSEQFF. Filled out from reference TRBV28 and TRBJ2-1, the complete variable domain reads DVKVTQSSRYLVKRTGEKVFLECVQDMDHENMFWYRQDPGLGLRLIYFSYDVKMKEKGDIPEGYSVSREKKERFSLILESASTNQTSMYLCASSPPGTSGRSEQFFGPGTRLTVL.

This chain links TRBV29-1 with TRBJ2-1; TCRdb's D gene call, TRBD1, goes unchecked for lack of DNA. Germline loops: CDR1 SQVTM, CDR2 ANQGSEA. CDR3 size: 11 residues. The CDR3 protein is CSVGGAHEQFF.

The chain joins TRBV5-1 to TRBJ2-1. The CDR3 is 15 residues long. In germline, CDR1 is SGHRS, CDR2 YFSETQ. The CDR3 reads CASSLGGTEYNEQFF.

The chain carries TRBV5-1 and TRBJ2-2; TCRdb's assignment of TRBD1 cannot be checked, as there is no DNA. The CDR3 contains 16 residues. The germline CDR1 and CDR2 sequences are SGHRS and YFSETQ. Here the CDR3 reads CASSLSPGVNTGELFF.

The chain carries TRBV6-1 and TRBJ1-5; without DNA, the TCRdb call of TRBD1 cannot be checked. CDR1 is MNHNS, CDR2 SASEGT, per germline. The length of the CDR3 is 15 residues. The chain's CDR3 is CASSPLQGLYQPQHF.